These 6 T cell receptor beta chains came from one sample sequenced in a study of shared clonotypes between healthy human individuals. Profiled with immunoSEQ multiplex PCR; TCRdb holds only in-frame clones, not every one. The table includes roughly 1.5 million clones, 98% detected once. Sequenced material: naive CD4+ T cells sorted from blood. The subset is: CD45RA+ positively selected. The source is a man aged 25 to 40 in good health.

The rearrangement links TRBV27 to TRBJ2-7; 10 positions match TRBD2. Germline CDR1 is MNHEY and CDR2 is SMNVEV (reference sequence). The CDR3 extends over 20 amino acids. V shed 4 bases and J 3 bases; nucleotides not matched to a gene: 21. The CDR3 loop reads CASSSTHTGLARSLGYEQYF. The CDR3 DNA sequence: TGTGCCAGCAGTTCTACACACACGGGACTAGCGAGGAGCCTGGGCTACGAGCAGTACTTC.

The chain is built from TRBV10-2 and TRBJ2-3; 7 positions match TRBD2. The J segment lost 7 bases and the V segment lost 4 bases, leaving 14 bases of the junction unmatched. The CDR3 is made up of 16 amino acids. CDR1 and CDR2 (germline): WSHSY, SAAADI. As DNA, the CDR3 is TGCGCCAGCAGTGTGTCCGGGACTACCTACGTGAATACGCAGTATTTT. Translating gives CASSVSGTTYVNTQYF.

The chain couples TRBV10-2 to TRBJ2-7, with 9 bases aligning to TRBD2. The CDR3 extends over 14 amino acids. V gave up 5 bases and J gave up 0 bases; unmatched junction bases: 2. From germline, CDR1 is WSHSY and CDR2 SAAADI. CDR3 amino acids: CASSLAGPSYEQYF. The DNA of the CDR3 is TGCGCCAGCAGTCTAGCGGGGCCCTCCTACGAGCAGTACTTC.

The V gene is TRBV5-4, the J gene TRBJ1-1, with 8 bases fitting TRBD1. J lost 1 base, V lost 3 bases, and 5 bases had no gene match. The CDR3 has 15 residues. Germline V lookup: CDR1 SGHNT, CDR2 YYREEE (reference sequence). CDR3 in DNA: TGTGCCAGCAGCTCGACCGGGACAGGGAACACTGAAGCTTTCTTT. It translates to CASSSTGTGNTEAFF.

This rearrangement joins TRBV7-9 to TRBJ2-5; 7 bases fit TRBD1. V lost 5 bases and J lost 2; bases outside the gene matches: 11. Germline CDR1 reads SEHNR; CDR2 reads FQNEAQ (reference sequence). CDR3 length equals 16 residues. Here the CDR3 reads CASSLDVGGKQETQYF. As DNA, the CDR3 is TGTGCCAGCAGCCTCGACGTAGGGGGCAAACAAGAGACCCAGTACTTC.

CDR3 sequence (DNA): TGTGCCTGGACCTCGGAGAGTTACGAGCAGTACTTC. Translation gives CAWTSESYEQYF. This chain uses TRBV30 with TRBJ2-7; D is undetermined. Deletions cut 4 bases from V and 4 bases from J, with 11 bases between. The CDR3 loop spans 12 amino acids. The germline CDR1 and CDR2 sequences are GTSNPN and SVGIG (reference sequence).